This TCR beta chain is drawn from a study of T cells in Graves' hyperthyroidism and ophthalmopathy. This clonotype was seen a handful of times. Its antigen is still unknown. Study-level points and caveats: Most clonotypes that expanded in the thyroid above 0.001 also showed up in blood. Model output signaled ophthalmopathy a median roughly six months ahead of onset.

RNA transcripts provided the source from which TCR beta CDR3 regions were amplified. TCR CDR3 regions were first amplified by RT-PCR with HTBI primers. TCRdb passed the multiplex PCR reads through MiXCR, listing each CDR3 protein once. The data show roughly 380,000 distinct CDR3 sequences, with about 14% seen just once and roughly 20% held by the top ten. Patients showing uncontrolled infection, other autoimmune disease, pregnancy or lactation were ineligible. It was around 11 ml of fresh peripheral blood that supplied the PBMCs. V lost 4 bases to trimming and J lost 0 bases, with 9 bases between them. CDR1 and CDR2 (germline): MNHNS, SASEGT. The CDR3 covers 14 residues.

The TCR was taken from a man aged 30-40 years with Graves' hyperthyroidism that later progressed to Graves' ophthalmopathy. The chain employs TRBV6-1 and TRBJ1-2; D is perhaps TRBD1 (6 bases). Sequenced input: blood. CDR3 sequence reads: CASSVQGTNYGYTF. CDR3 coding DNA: TGTGCCAGCAGTGTACAGGGAACTAACTATGGCTACACCTTC.